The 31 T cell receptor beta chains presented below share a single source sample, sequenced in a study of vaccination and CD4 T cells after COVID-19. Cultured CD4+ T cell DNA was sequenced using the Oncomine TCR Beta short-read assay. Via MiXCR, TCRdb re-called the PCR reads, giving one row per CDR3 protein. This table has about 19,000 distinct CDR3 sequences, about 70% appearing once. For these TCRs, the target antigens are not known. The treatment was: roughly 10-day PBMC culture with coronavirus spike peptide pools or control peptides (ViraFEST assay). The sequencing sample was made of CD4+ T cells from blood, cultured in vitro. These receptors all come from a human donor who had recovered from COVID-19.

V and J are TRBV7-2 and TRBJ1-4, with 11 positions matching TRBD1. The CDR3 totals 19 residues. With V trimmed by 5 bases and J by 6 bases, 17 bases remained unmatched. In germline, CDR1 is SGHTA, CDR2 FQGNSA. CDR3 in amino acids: CASSQPHGQGANFDEKLFF. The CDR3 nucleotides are TGTGCCAGCAGCCAACCGCACGGACAGGGGGCTAATTTTGATGAAAAACTGTTTTTT.

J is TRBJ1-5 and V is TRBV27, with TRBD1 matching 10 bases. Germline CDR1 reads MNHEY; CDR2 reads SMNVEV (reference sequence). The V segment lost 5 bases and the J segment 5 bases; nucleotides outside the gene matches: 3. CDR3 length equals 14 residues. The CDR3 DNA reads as TGTGCCAGCAGTCGGACAGGGGGGGATCAGCCCCAGCATTTT. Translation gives CASSRTGGDQPQHF.

This CDR3 is CASSQGGQGLTGELFF. CDR3 DNA sequence: TGCGCCAGCAGCCAAGGGGGACAGGGTCTTACGGGGGAGCTGTTTTTT. This chain uses TRBV4-1 with TRBJ2-2; TRBD1 agrees at 9 bases. The germline gives CDR1 MGHRA, CDR2 YSYEKL. The CDR3 sequence is 16 residues long. V was pared by 1 base and J by 8 bases, with 8 bases of the junction left unmatched.

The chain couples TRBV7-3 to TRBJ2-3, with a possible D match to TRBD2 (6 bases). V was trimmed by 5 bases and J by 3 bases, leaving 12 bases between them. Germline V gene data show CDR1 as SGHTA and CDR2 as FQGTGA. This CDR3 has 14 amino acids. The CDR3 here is CASSPGLFTDTQYF. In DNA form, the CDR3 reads TGTGCCAGCAGCCCGGGACTCTTTACAGATACGCAGTATTTT.

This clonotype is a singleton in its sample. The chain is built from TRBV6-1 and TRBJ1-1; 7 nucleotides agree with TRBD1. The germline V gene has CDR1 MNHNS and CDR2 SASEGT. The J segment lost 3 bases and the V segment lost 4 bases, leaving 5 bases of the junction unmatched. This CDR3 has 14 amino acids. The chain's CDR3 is CASSGDRVDTEAFF. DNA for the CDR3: TGTGCCAGCAGTGGAGACAGGGTCGACACTGAAGCTTTCTTT.

DNA of the CDR3: TGCAGTTTTGTCCGGGCGGACACTGGGGAAGAGACCCAGTACTTC. Amino acid sequence: CSFVRADTGEETQYF. V usage is TRBV20-1 and J usage is TRBJ2-5; weak D call: TRBD1 (5 bases). In germline, CDR1 is DFQATT, CDR2 SNEGSKA (reference sequence). The CDR3 runs to 15 residues. V lost 8 bases to trimming and J lost 3 bases, with 22 bases between them.

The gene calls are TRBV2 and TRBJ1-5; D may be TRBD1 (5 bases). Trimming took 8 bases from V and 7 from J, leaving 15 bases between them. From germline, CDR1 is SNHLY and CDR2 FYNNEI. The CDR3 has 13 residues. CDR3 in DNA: TGTGCCAGCGCGGGACGCCTGATACAGCCCCAGCATTTT. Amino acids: CASAGRLIQPQHF. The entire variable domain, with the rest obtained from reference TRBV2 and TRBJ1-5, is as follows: EPEVTQTPSHQVTQMGQEVILRCVPISNHLYFYWYRQILGQKVEFLVSFYNNEISEKSEIFDDQFSVERPDGSNFTLKIRSTKLEDSAMYFCASAGRLIQPQHFGDGTRLSIL.

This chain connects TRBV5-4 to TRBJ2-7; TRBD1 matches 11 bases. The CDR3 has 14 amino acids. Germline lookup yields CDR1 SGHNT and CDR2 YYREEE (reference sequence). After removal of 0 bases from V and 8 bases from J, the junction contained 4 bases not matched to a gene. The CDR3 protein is CASSLAGTGGQQYF. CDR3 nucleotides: TGTGCCAGCAGCTTGGCCGGGACAGGGGGGCAGCAGTACTTC. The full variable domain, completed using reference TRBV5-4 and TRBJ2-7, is ETGVTQSPTHLIKTRGQQVTLRCSSQSGHNTVSWYQQALGQGPQFIFQYYREEENGRGNFPPRFSGLQFPNYSSELNVNALELDDSALYLCASSLAGTGGQQYFGPGTRLTVT.

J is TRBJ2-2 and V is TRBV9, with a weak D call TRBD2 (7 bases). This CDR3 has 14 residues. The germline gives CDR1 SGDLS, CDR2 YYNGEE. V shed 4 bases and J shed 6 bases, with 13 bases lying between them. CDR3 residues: CASSSRGGAGELFF. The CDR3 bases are TGTGCCAGCAGCTCGAGGGGGGGTGCCGGGGAGCTGTTTTTT.

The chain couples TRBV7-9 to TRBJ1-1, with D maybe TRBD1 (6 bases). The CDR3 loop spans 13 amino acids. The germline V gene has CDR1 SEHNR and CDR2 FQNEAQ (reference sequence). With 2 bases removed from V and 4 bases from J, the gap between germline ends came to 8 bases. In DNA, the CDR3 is TGTGCCAGCAGCTTAAAGGGGGGCACTGAAGCTTTCTTT. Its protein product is CASSLKGGTEAFF.

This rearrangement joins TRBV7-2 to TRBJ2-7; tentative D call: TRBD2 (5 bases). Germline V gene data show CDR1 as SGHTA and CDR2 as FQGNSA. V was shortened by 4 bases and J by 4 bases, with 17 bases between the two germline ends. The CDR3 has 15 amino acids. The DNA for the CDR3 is TGTGCCAGCAGCTCGGCGGGCAAAAGGTCGTACGAGCAGTACTTC. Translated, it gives CASSSAGKRSYEQYF. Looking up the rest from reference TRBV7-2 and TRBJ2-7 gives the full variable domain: GAGVSQSPSNKVTEKGKDVELRCDPISGHTALYWYRQSLGQGLEFLIYFQGNSAPDKSGLPSDRFSAERTGGSVSTLTIQRTQQEDSAVYLCASSSAGKRSYEQYFGPGTRLTVT.

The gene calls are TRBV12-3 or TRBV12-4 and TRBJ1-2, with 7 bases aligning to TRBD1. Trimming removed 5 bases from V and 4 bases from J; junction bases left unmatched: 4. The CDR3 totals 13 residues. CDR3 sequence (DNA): TGTGCCAGCAGTCGGGACAGACCCTATGGCTACACCTTC. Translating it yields CASSRDRPYGYTF.

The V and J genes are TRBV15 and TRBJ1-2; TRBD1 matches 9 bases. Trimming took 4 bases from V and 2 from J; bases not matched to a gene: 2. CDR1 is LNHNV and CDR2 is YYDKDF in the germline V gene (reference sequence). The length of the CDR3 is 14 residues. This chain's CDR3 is CATSMGTGNYGYTF. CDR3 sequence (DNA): TGTGCCACCAGCATGGGGACAGGGAACTATGGCTACACCTTC.

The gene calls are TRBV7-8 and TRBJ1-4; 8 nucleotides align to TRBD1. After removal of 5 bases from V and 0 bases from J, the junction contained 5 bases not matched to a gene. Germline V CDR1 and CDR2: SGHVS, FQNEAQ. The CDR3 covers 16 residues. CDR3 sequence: CASSPRQGTTNEKLFF. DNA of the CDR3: TGTGCCAGCAGCCCCCGACAGGGGACAACTAATGAAAAACTGTTTTTT.

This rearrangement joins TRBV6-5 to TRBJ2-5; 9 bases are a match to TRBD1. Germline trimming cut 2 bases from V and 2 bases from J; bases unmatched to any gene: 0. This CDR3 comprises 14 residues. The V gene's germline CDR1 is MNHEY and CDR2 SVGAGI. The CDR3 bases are TGTGCCAGCAGTTACGACAGGGGGCAAGAGACCCAGTACTTC. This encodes CASSYDRGQETQYF.

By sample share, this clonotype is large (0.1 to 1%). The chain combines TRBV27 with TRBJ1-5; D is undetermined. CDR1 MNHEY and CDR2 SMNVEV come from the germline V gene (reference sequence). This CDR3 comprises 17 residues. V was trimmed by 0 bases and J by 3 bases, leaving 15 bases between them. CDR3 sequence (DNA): TGTGCCAGCAGTTTATCCCCACCGGCCCTTATCAATCAGCCCCAGCATTTT. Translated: CASSLSPPALINQPQHF.

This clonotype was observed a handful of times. CDR3 DNA: TGCAGTGCTAGAAGAGTGTCGGGAGTGCCCACCGGGGAGCTGTTTTTT. Its protein is CSARRVSGVPTGELFF. This chain joins TRBV20-1 and TRBJ2-2; D perhaps matches TRBD2 (6 bases). The V gene's germline CDR1 is DFQATT and CDR2 SNEGSKA (reference sequence). The CDR3 contains 16 residues. Trimming pared 2 bases from V and 4 bases from J, leaving 17 bases between.

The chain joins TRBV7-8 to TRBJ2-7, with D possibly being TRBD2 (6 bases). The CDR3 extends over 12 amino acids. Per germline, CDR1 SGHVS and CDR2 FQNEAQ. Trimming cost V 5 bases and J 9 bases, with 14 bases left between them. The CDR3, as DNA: TGTGCCAGCAGCCAGACCGGGAGTAGGCAGTACTTC. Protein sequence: CASSQTGSRQYF.

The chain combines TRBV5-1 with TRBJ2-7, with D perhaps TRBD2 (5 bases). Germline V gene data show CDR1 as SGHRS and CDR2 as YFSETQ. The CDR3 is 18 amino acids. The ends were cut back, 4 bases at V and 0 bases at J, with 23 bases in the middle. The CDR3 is CASSPPPTARLHSYEQYF. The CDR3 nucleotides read TGCGCCAGCAGCCCTCCTCCGACGGCCCGACTACACTCCTACGAGCAGTACTTC.

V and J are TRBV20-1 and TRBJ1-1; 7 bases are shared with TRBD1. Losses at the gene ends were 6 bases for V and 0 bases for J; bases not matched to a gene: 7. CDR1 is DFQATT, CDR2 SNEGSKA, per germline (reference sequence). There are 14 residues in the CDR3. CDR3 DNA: TGCAGTGCCCCAGGGGGAGGGGTGAACACTGAAGCTTTCTTT. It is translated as CSAPGGGVNTEAFF.

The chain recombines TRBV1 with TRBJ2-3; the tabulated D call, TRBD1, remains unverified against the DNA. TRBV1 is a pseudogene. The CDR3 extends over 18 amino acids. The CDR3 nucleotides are TGCACCAGCAGCCAAGATTTGCCAAGGGACAGGGGCACAGATACGCAGTATTTT. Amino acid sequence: CTSSQDLPRDRGTDTQYF.

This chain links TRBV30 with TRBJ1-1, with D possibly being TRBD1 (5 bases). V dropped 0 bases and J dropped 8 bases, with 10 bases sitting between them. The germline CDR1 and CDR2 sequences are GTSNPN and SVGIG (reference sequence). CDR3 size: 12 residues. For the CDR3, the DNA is TGTGCCTGGAGTGTAGCCGGGGCAGAAGCTTTCTTT. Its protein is CAWSVAGAEAFF.

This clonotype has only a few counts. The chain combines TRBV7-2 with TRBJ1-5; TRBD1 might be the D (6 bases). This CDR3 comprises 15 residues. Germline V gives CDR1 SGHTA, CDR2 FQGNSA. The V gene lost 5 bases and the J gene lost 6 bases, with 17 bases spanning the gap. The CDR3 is CASSPGPGEGQPQHF. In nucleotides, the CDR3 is TGTGCCAGCAGCCCGGGTCCAGGGGAGGGTCAGCCCCAGCATTTT.

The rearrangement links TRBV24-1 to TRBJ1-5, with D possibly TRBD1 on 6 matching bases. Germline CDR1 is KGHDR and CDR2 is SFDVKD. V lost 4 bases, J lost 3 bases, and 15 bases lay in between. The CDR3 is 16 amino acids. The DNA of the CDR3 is TGTGCCACCAGTGACCAGACAGGCTCTGACAATCAGCCCCAGCATTTT. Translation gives CATSDQTGSDNQPQHF.

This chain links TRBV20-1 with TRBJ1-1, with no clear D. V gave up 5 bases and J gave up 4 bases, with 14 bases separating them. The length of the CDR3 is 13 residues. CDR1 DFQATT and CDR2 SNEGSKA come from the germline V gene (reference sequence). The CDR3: CSAPGTLGTEAFF. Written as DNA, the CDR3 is TGCAGTGCTCCGGGAACCTTGGGCACTGAAGCTTTCTTT.

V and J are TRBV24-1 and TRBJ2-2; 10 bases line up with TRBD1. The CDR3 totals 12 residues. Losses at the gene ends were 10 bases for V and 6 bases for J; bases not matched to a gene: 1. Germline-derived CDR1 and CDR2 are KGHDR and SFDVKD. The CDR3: CATGQGAGELFF. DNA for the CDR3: TGTGCCACAGGACAGGGGGCCGGGGAGCTGTTTTTT.

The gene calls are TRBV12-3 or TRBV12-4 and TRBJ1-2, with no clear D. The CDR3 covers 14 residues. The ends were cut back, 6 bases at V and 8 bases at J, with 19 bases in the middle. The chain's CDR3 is CASSPGGRVSGYTF. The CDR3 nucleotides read TGTGCCAGCAGCCCAGGAGGGCGCGTCAGCGGCTACACCTTC.

The CDR3 protein is CASSVGQGWYYGYTF. In DNA form, the CDR3 reads TGTGCCAGCAGTGTAGGACAGGGTTGGTACTATGGCTACACCTTC. This sequence joins TRBV6-1 and TRBJ1-2; 8 bases agree with TRBD1. Germline values: CDR1 MNHNS, CDR2 SASEGT. The CDR3 runs 15 residues. V lost 4 bases and J lost 3; bases outside the gene matches: 7.

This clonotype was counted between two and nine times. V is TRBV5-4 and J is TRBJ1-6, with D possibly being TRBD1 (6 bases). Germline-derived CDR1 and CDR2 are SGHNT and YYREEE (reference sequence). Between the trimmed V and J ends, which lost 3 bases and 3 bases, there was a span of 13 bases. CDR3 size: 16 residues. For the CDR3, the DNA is TGTGCCAGCAGCTCAACAGGGAAGGGCTATAATTCACCCCTCCACTTT. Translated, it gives CASSSTGKGYNSPLHF.

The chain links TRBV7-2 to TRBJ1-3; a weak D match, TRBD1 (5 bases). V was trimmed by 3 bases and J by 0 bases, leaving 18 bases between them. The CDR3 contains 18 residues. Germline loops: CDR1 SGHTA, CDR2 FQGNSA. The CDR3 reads CASSFLPGRTHSGNTIYF. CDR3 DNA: TGTGCCAGCAGCTTTCTGCCGGGACGGACGCACTCTGGAAACACCATATATTTT. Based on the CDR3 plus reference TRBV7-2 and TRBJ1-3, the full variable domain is GAGVSQSPSNKVTEKGKDVELRCDPISGHTALYWYRQSLGQGLEFLIYFQGNSAPDKSGLPSDRFSAERTGGSVSTLTIQRTQQEDSAVYLCASSFLPGRTHSGNTIYFGEGSWLTVV.

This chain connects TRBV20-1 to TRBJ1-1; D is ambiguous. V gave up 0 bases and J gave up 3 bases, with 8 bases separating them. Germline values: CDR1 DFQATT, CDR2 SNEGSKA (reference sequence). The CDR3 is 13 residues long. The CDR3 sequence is CSARDQLDTEAFF. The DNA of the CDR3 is TGCAGTGCTAGAGATCAGTTGGACACTGAAGCTTTCTTT.